This record covers a single TCR beta chain. Its target is unknown. The data were taken from a study of blood T cells in healthy people across ages. The use of a sample-barcoded 5' primer and a J-beta primer mix characterized a second PCR of roughly 7 to 12 cycles. Every individual sample yielded 2.5 million or more paired-end reads (each containing CDR3). Each CDR3 protein gets one entry after TCRdb re-called the 5' RACE reads with MiXCR. The table includes about 750,000 distinct CDR3 sequences, about 53% detected once. The CDR3 is 15 residues long. Trimming cost V 4 bases and J 7 bases; bases outside gene matches: 12. Germline assignment: CDR1 DFQATT and CDR2 SNEGSKA (reference sequence). Study results and limitations: Diversity was estimated from one million T cells, and these estimates were considered underestimates.

Samples each had at least 5 micrograms of total RNA extracted. V usage is TRBV20-1 and J usage is TRBJ1-4; TRBD1 matches 7 bases. This clonotype originated in a man older than 75 in good health. Sequences were obtained from blood. The CDR3 spells CSATRDSPIGEKLFF. The CDR3 DNA reads TGCAGTGCTACCCGGGACAGCCCTATAGGTGAAAAACTGTTTTTT.